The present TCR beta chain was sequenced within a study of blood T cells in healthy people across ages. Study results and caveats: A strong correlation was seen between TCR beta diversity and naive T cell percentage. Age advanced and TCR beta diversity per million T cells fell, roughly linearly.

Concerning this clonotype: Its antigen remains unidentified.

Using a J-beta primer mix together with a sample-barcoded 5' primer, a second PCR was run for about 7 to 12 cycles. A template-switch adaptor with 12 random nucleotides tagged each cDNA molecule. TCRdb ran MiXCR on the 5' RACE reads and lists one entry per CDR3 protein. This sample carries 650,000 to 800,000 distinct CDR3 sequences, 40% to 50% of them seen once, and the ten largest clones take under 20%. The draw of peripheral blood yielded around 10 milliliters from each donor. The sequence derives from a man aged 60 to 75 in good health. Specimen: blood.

The DNA of the CDR3 is TGTGCCAGCAGCTTAGCGGGGAAGGGAGTAGGTGAGCAGTTCTTC. It is translated as CASSLAGKGVGEQFF. The rearrangement uses TRBV7-2 and TRBJ2-1; perhaps TRBD2 as D (5 bases). The CDR3 runs 15 residues. The germline gives CDR1 SGHTA, CDR2 FQGNSA. V was cut by 0 bases and J by 9 bases, with 15 bases left in between. Filled out from reference TRBV7-2 and TRBJ2-1, the complete variable domain reads GAGVSQSPSNKVTEKGKDVELRCDPISGHTALYWYRQSLGQGLEFLIYFQGNSAPDKSGLPSDRFSAERTGGSVSTLTIQRTQQEDSAVYLCASSLAGKGVGEQFFGPGTRLTVL.